Below, 19 T cell receptor beta chains from the same sample are listed, as sequenced in a study of T cell responses to AZD1222 COVID-19 vaccine. Sequencing used immunoSEQ multiplex PCR; TCRdb keeps in-frame clones, though not all of them. The sample has approximately 150,000 clones; just over 90% are singletons. Sequenced here: peripheral blood, sampled 28 days after the second AZD1222 dose. These TCRs come from an adult who received the AZD1222 COVID-19 vaccine.

The chain joins TRBV6-5 to TRBJ1-6, with D uncertain. The germline CDR1 and CDR2 sequences are MNHEY and SVGAGI. V was clipped by 6 bases and J by 6 bases, with 6 bases between them. The CDR3 has 12 residues. CDR3 coding DNA: TGTGCCAGCAGCCAATTTAATTCACCCCTCCACTTT. Its translation is CASSQFNSPLHF.

This rearrangement joins TRBV6-6 to TRBJ2-1, with 8 bases fitting TRBD2. V was pared by 5 bases and J by 5 bases, with 5 bases of the junction left unmatched. Germline CDR1 reads MNHNY; CDR2 reads SVGAGI (reference sequence). The CDR3 is made up of 14 amino acids. The CDR3 loop reads CASSLSGVNNEQFF. CDR3 sequence (DNA): TGTGCCAGCAGTCTTAGCGGGGTCAACAATGAGCAGTTCTTC.

The chain is built from TRBV27 and TRBJ2-3, with TRBD2 matching 12 bases. Looked up from germline, CDR1 is MNHEY and CDR2 is SMNVEV (reference sequence). J was trimmed by 2 bases and V by 0 bases; bases with no gene match: 6. The CDR3 covers 18 residues. CDR3 sequence: CASSLSFLAGGPTDTQYF. As DNA, the CDR3 is TGTGCCAGCAGTTTATCCTTTCTAGCGGGAGGGCCCACAGATACGCAGTATTTT.

This clone has only one observation. This chain joins TRBV3-1 (or the pseudogene TRBV3-2) and TRBJ1-3, with no clear D. Trimming cost V 0 bases and J 4 bases, with 10 bases left between them. CDR1 is LGHDT and CDR2 is YNNKEL in the germline V gene (reference sequence). The CDR3 contains 15 residues. The CDR3 region is CASSQDSGFGNTIYF. The CDR3 region has the DNA TGTGCCAGCAGCCAAGATTCGGGGTTCGGAAACACCATATATTTT.

The rearrangement joins TRBV5-1 to TRBJ1-1, with TRBD1 matching over 9 bases. The length of the CDR3 is 13 residues. Germline CDR1 reads SGHRS; CDR2 reads YFSETQ. V lost 6 bases to trimming and J lost 6 bases; unmatched junction nucleotides: 6. CDR3 region: CASMQQGASEAFF. CDR3 nucleotide sequence: TGCGCCAGCATGCAACAGGGGGCGTCTGAAGCTTTCTTT.

The rearrangement uses TRBV7-9 and TRBJ2-7; 10 bases fit TRBD1. The CDR3 consists of 17 residues. Trimming removed 5 bases from V and 2 bases from J; junction bases left unmatched: 12. CDR1 is SEHNR, CDR2 FQNEAQ, per germline (reference sequence). The CDR3 spells CASSPLNTGTGAYEQYF. DNA of the CDR3: TGTGCCAGCAGCCCCTTGAACACCGGGACAGGGGCCTACGAGCAGTACTTC.

The rearrangement joins TRBV5-5 to TRBJ1-4, with unresolved D. With 5 bases removed from V and 5 bases from J, the gap between germline ends came to 16 bases. CDR3 length: 15 residues. Germline assignment: CDR1 SGHKS and CDR2 YYEKEE (reference sequence). The CDR3 is CASSQRLRQNEKLFF. The CDR3 coding sequence is TGTGCCAGCAGTCAGCGACTTCGGCAGAATGAAAAACTGTTTTTT.

This clone was seen only a few times. The J gene is TRBJ2-7, the V gene TRBV5-5; D may be TRBD2 (6 bases). The V end was cut by 6 bases, the J end by 6 bases, with 22 bases between. There are 15 residues in the CDR3. Germline V gene lookup returns CDR1 SGHKS and CDR2 YYEKEE (reference sequence). CDR3 sequence reads: CASNTRAEGRGEQYF. CDR3 nucleotide sequence: TGTGCCAGCAACACAAGAGCGGAGGGGCGAGGCGAGCAGTACTTC.

The V gene is TRBV15, the J gene TRBJ1-5, with D perhaps matching TRBD1 (5 bases). CDR1 and CDR2 (germline): LNHNV, YYDKDF (reference sequence). V lost 3 bases and J lost 1, with 10 bases in between. The CDR3 has 15 residues. The CDR3 DNA reads TGTGCCACCAGCAGGGCCCGGGACAGCAATCAGCCCCAGCATTTT. Encoded protein: CATSRARDSNQPQHF.

The chain links TRBV9 to TRBJ1-4, with TRBD1 matching 7 bases. The V gene's germline CDR1 is SGDLS and CDR2 YYNGEE. The CDR3 loop spans 15 amino acids. V lost 0 bases to trimming and J lost 8 bases; unmatched junction nucleotides: 7. The CDR3, as DNA: TGTGCCAGCAGCGTAGCTCCGACAGGGCACGAAAAACTGTTTTTT. It encodes CASSVAPTGHEKLFF.

The chain is built from TRBV9 and TRBJ1-1, with D unclear. Per germline, CDR1 SGDLS and CDR2 YYNGEE. The CDR3 length is 13 residues. The germline V and J ends were trimmed by 4 bases and 4 bases, with 11 bases remaining between them. The CDR3 nucleotides read TGTGCCAGCAGCCAAAACCGGGGCACTGAAGCTTTCTTT. Protein: CASSQNRGTEAFF.

The CDR3 protein is CASSLMGSDWAFF. DNA for the CDR3: TGTGCCAGCAGCTTAATGGGGTCGGATTGGGCTTTCTTT. The chain recombines TRBV7-2 with TRBJ1-1; D unclear. The V end lost 2 bases, the J end lost 11 bases, and 15 bases lay between the germline ends. Germline V gives CDR1 SGHTA, CDR2 FQGNSA. The CDR3 is made up of 13 amino acids.

V usage is TRBV4-1 and J usage is TRBJ1-4; 9 bases align to TRBD1. CDR1 and CDR2 (germline): MGHRA, YSYEKL. With V trimmed by 2 bases and J by 5 bases, 12 bases remained unmatched. The CDR3 is 18 residues long. The CDR3 sequence: CASSQSTSGTGRNEKLFF. CDR3 bases: TGCGCCAGCAGCCAATCCACCTCCGGGACAGGGAGGAATGAAAAACTGTTTTTT.

This clone showed up just a few times. The V call is TRBV21-1, the J call TRBJ1-5; TRBD1, the table's D call, was not compared with the DNA. TRBV21-1 is annotated as a pseudogene. The CDR3 loop spans 14 amino acids. The CDR3 is CASMGTGGNQPQHF. The CDR3 DNA follows: TGTGCCAGCATGGGGACAGGGGGCAATCAGCCCCAGCATTTT.

This rearrangement joins TRBV6-1 to TRBJ2-5, with a tentative D call TRBD1 (6 bases). The V end was cut by 2 bases, the J end by 1 base, with 14 bases between. The CDR3 runs to 16 residues. Per the germline V gene, CDR1 is MNHNS and CDR2 is SASEGT. The CDR3 reads CASSELGRDIQETQYF. The CDR3 nucleotides read TGTGCCAGCAGTGAATTGGGTCGGGACATCCAAGAGACCCAGTACTTC.

In this sample, this clone turned up once. The chain employs TRBV7-7 and TRBJ2-5, with TRBD2 matching 7 bases. Germline V gene sequence: CDR1 SSHAT, CDR2 FNYEAQ (reference sequence). The CDR3 consists of 14 residues. The trim removed 4 bases at V and 1 base at J, leaving 3 bases unmatched. CDR3 sequence: CASSWGGSQETQYF. CDR3 nucleotide sequence: TGTGCCAGCAGCTGGGGGGGGTCCCAAGAGACCCAGTACTTC. Drawing the rest from reference TRBV7-7 and TRBJ2-5, the complete variable domain is GAGVSQSPRYKVTKRGQDVTLRCDPISSHATLYWYQQALGQGPEFLTYFNYEAQPDKSGLPSDRFSAERPEGSISTLTIQRTEQRDSAMYRCASSWGGSQETQYFGPGTRLLVL.

The V call is TRBV6-5, the J call TRBJ2-1, with D tentatively TRBD2 (5 bases). CDR3 size: 12 residues. Trimming cost V 2 bases and J 10 bases, with 9 bases left between them. The germline gives CDR1 MNHEY, CDR2 SVGAGI. The CDR3: CASSYRTGEQFF. The CDR3 nucleotides are TGTGCCAGCAGTTACCGGACGGGAGAGCAGTTCTTC.

This chain uses TRBV9 with TRBJ1-1; 7 bases fit TRBD1. The CDR3 totals 13 residues. Germline assignment: CDR1 SGDLS and CDR2 YYNGEE. V was pared by 4 bases and J by 7 bases, with 7 bases of the junction left unmatched. The CDR3 coding sequence is TGTGCCAGCAGCACGACAGGGACTCTTGAAGCTTTCTTT. Protein sequence: CASSTTGTLEAFF.

V usage is TRBV28 and J usage is TRBJ1-2, with TRBD1 matching 7 bases. This CDR3 comprises 14 residues. The V gene end was trimmed by 2 bases and the J gene end by 10 bases; junction bases not matched to a gene: 10. From germline, CDR1 is MDHEN and CDR2 SYDVKM. The CDR3: CASSLEGDRLNYTF. The CDR3 DNA follows: TGTGCCAGCAGTTTAGAGGGGGACAGACTCAACTACACCTTC.